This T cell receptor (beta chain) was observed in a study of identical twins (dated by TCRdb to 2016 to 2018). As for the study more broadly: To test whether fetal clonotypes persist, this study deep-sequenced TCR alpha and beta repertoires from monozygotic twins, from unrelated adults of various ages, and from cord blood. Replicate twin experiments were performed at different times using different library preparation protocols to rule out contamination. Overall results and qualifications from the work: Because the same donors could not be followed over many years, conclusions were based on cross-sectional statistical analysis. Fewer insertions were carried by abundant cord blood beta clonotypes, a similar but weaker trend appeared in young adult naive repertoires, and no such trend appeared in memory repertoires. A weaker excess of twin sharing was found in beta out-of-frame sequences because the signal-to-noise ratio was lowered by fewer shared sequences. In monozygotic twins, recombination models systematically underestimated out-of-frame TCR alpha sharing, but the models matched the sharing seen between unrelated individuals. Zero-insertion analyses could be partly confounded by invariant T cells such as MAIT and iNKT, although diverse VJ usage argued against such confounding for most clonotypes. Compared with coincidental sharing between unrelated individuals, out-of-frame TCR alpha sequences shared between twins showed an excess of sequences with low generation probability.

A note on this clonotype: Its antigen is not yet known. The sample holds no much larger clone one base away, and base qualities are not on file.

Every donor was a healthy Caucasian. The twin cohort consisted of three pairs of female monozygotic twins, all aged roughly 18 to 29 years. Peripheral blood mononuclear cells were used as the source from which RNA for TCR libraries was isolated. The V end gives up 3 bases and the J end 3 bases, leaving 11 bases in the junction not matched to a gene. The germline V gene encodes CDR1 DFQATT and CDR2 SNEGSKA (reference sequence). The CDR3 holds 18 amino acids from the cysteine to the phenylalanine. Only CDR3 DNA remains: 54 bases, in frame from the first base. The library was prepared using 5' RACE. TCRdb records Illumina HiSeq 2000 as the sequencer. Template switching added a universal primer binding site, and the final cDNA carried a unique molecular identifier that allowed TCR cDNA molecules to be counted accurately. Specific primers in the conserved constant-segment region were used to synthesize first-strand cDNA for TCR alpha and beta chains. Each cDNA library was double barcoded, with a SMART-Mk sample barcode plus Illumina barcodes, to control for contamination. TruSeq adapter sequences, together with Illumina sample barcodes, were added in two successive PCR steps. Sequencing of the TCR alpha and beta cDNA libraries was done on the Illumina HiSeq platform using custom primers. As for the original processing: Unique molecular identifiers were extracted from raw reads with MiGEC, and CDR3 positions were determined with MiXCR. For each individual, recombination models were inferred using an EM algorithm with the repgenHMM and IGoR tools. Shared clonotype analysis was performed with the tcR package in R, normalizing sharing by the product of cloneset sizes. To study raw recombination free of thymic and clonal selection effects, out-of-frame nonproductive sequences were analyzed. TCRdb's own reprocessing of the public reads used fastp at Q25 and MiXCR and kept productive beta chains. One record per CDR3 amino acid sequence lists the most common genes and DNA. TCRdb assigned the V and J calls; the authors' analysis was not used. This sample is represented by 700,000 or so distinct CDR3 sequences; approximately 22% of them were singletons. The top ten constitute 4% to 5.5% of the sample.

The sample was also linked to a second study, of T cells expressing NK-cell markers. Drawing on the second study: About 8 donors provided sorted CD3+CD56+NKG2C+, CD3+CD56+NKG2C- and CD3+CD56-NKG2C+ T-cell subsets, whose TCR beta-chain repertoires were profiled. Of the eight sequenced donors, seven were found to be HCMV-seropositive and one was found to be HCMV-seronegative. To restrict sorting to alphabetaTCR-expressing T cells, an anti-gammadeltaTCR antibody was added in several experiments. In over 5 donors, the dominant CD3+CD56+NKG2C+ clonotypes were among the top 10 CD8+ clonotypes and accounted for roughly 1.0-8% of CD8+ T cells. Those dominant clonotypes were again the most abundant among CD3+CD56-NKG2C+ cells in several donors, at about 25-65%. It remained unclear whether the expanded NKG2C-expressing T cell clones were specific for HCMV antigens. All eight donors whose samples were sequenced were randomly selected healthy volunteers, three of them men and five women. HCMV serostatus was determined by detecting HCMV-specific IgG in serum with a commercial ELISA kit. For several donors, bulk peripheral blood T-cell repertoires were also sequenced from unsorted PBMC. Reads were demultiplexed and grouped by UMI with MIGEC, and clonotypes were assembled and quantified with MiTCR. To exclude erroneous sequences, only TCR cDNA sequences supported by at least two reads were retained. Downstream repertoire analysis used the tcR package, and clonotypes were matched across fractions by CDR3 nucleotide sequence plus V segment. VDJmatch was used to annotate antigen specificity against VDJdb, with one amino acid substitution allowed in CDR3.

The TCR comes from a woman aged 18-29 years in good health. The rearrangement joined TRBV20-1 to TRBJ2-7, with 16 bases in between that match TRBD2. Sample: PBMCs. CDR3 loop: CSASPGLAGGFRGYEQYF. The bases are TGCAGTGCTAGCCCGGGACTAGCGGGAGGGTTTCGGGGCTACGAGCAGTACTTC.